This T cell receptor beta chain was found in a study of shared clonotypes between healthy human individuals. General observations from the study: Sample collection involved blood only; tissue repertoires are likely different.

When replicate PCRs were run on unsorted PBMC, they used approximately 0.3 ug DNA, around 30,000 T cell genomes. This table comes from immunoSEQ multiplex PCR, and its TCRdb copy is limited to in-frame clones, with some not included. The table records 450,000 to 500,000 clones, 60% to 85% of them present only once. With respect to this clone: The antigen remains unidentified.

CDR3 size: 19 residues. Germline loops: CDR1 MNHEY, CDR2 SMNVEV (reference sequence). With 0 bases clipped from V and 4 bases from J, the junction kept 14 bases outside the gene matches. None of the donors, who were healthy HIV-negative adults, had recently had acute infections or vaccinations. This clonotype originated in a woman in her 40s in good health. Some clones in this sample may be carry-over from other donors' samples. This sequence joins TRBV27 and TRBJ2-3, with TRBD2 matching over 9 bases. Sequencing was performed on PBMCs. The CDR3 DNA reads TGTGCCAGCAGTTTATCACCTCTGCGTAGCGGGAGAATCCCAGATACGCAGTATTTT. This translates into CASSLSPLRSGRIPDTQYF.